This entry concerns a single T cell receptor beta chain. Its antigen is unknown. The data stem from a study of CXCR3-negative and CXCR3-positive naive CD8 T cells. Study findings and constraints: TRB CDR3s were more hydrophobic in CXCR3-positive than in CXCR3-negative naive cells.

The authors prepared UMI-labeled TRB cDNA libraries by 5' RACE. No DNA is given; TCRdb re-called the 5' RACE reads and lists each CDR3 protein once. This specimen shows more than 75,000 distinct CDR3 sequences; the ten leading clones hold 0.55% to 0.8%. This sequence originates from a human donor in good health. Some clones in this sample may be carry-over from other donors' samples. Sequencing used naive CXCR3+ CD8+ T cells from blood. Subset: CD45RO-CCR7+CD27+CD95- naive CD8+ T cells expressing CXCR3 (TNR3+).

CDR3: CASSLLGTSYNEQFF. V usage is TRBV4-2 and J usage is TRBJ2-1; TCRdb's D gene call, TRBD2, goes unchecked for lack of DNA. Germline V gene sequence: CDR1 LGHNA, CDR2 YNFKEQ. The CDR3 contains 15 residues.